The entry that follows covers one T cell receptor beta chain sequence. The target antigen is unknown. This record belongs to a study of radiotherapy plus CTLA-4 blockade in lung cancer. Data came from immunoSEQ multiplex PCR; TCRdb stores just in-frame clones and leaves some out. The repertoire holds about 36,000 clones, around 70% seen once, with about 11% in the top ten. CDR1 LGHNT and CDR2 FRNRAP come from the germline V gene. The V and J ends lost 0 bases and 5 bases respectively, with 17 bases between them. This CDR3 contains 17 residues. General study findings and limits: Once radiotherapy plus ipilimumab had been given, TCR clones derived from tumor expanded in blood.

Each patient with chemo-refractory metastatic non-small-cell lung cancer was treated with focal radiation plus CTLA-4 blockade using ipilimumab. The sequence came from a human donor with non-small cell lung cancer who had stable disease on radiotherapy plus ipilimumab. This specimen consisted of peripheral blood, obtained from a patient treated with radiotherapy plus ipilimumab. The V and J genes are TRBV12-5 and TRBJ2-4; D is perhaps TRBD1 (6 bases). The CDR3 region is CASGLVRTAGAQNIQYF. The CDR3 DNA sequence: TGTGCTAGTGGTTTGGTACGGACGGCAGGGGCCCAAAACATTCAGTACTTC.